The 29 T cell receptor beta chains below come from one sample, sequenced in a study of human T cells and chemical hapten exposure. MiXCR, run by TCRdb on the RACE reads, gives a single entry per CDR3 protein. The data contain roughly 98,000 distinct CDR3 sequences, under 15% of them singletons. Noted time point: patch test 1, 2 weeks after DPC sensitization. Indicated treatment: therapeutic diphenylcyclopropenone sensitization with weekly scalp DPC. The sample in question was whole blood, obtained in connection with sensitization to the hapten diphenylcyclopropenone (DPC). The receptors were gathered from a woman aged 40 to 50 with alopecia areata. Some clones in this sample may be carry-over from other donors' samples.

V and J are TRBV12-3 or TRBV12-4 and TRBJ1-5, with D maybe TRBD1 (6 bases). The germline V and J ends were trimmed by 8 bases and 6 bases, with 17 bases remaining between them. The CDR3 totals 14 residues. As DNA, the CDR3 is TGTGCCAGCGTACGGGGGGCCGAGAGTCAGCCCCAGCATTTT. Protein: CASVRGAESQPQHF.

This clonotype came up a few times. The chain employs TRBV7-8 and TRBJ2-3; D ambiguous. Germline loops: CDR1 SGHVS, CDR2 FQNEAQ. V was pared by 5 bases and J by 2 bases, with 17 bases between. The CDR3 has 16 amino acids. This chain's CDR3 is CASSPTAERPTDTQYF. Written as DNA, the CDR3 is TGTGCCAGCAGCCCGACGGCGGAGCGCCCCACAGATACGCAGTATTTT.

This chain links TRBV5-4 with TRBJ2-5, with D possibly TRBD1 on 6 matching bases. Germline CDR1 SGHNT, CDR2 YYREEE (reference sequence). V lost 5 bases to trimming and J lost 4 bases, with 15 bases between them. The CDR3 runs 14 residues. CDR3 residues: CASSPARGRETQYF. In DNA form, the CDR3 reads TGTGCCAGCAGTCCCGCCAGGGGCCGAGAGACCCAGTACTTC.

This clonotype has more than one count but fewer than ten. The chain couples TRBV5-6 to TRBJ1-1; 7 positions match TRBD1. This CDR3 has 15 amino acids. Germline V gene sequence: CDR1 SGHDT, CDR2 YYEEEE. Trimming at V came to 4 bases and at J to 4 bases, leaving 10 bases not matched to a gene. The CDR3 is CASSTGTGVRTEAFF. The CDR3 DNA is TGTGCCAGCAGCACGGGCACAGGGGTGCGCACTGAAGCTTTCTTT.

This clonotype has just a few counts. The chain joins TRBV29-1 to TRBJ2-1, with 9 positions matching TRBD1. Germline CDR1 and CDR2: SQVTM and ANQGSEA. With V trimmed by 6 bases and J by 7 bases, 4 bases remained unmatched. This CDR3 comprises 12 residues. The CDR3 bases are TGCAGCGTCACAGGACAGGGGAATGAGCAGTTCTTC. Residues: CSVTGQGNEQFF.

V is TRBV7-8 and J is TRBJ2-2, with TRBD2 identical over 11 bases. The CDR3 is made up of 17 amino acids. CDR1 is SGHVS and CDR2 is FQNEAQ in the germline V gene. The junction had 4 bases not matched to a gene; V was cut back by 0 bases and J by 4 bases. CDR3 region: CASSLARTSGRTGELFF. CDR3 nucleotides: TGTGCCAGCAGCTTAGCGCGGACTAGCGGGCGCACCGGGGAGCTGTTTTTT.

This clonotype was counted many times. The rearrangement links TRBV7-3 to TRBJ1-1; D might be TRBD1 (6 bases). V was pared by 5 bases and J by 3 bases, with 13 bases between. Per the germline V gene, CDR1 is SGHTA and CDR2 is FQGTGA. This CDR3 has 14 residues. The CDR3 nucleotides read TGTGCCAGCAGCCCGACAGGTGCCGACACTGAAGCTTTCTTT. It translates to CASSPTGADTEAFF.

The sample holds a few counts of this clonotype. The rearrangement links TRBV7-2 to TRBJ2-5; D may be TRBD2 (7 bases). The germline V gene has CDR1 SGHTA and CDR2 FQGNSA. The CDR3 is made up of 17 amino acids. The germline V and J ends were trimmed by 4 bases and 2 bases, with 20 bases remaining between them. The CDR3 reads CASSYLGYGGRQETQYF. Written as DNA, the CDR3 is TGTGCCAGCAGCTACCTGGGGTACGGGGGGCGACAAGAGACCCAGTACTTC.

This clonotype was recorded a few times. The CDR3 loop is CASSPTPGQGSYGYTF. In DNA form, the CDR3 reads TGTGCCAGCAGTCCGACCCCCGGACAGGGAAGCTATGGCTACACCTTC. The rearrangement links TRBV28 to TRBJ1-2; TRBD1 aligns across 8 bases. Trimming cost V 5 bases and J 4 bases; bases outside gene matches: 12. CDR1 and CDR2 (germline): MDHEN, SYDVKM. This CDR3 is 16 amino acids long.

This chain links TRBV18 with TRBJ1-1; D perhaps matches TRBD1 (5 bases). This CDR3 region has 18 residues. Germline loops: CDR1 KGHSH, CDR2 LQKENI. With 1 base removed from V and 3 bases from J, the gap between germline ends came to 21 bases. CDR3 nucleotides: TGTGCCAGCTCACCACGGAATGGTCAGGGAGGGTCGGACACTGAAGCTTTCTTT. It codes for CASSPRNGQGGSDTEAFF.

J is TRBJ1-5 and V is TRBV4-3; TRBD1 is a possible D gene (5 bases). CDR1 and CDR2 (germline): LGHNA, YSLEER. With 3 bases removed from V and 4 bases from J, the gap between germline ends came to 7 bases. The CDR3 length is 13 residues. This CDR3 is CASSQGLNQPQHF. The DNA for the CDR3 is TGCGCCAGCAGCCAGGGGCTAAATCAGCCCCAGCATTTT.

This rearrangement joins TRBV28 to TRBJ2-7, with 8 bases identical to TRBD2. Germline lookup yields CDR1 MDHEN and CDR2 SYDVKM. V gave up 2 bases and J gave up 4 bases; unmatched junction bases: 10. The CDR3 length is 16 residues. CDR3 DNA: TGTGCCAGCAGTTTACTCGGCGGCCGGGGGGGGTACGAGCAGTACTTC. It codes for CASSLLGGRGGYEQYF. The whole variable domain, filled in from reference TRBV28 and TRBJ2-7, reads DVKVTQSSRYLVKRTGEKVFLECVQDMDHENMFWYRQDPGLGLRLIYFSYDVKMKEKGDIPEGYSVSREKKERFSLILESASTNQTSMYLCASSLLGGRGGYEQYFGPGTRLTVT.

This clonotype has just a few counts. V usage is TRBV28 and J usage is TRBJ1-5; no definite D call. This CDR3 spans 12 amino acids. In germline, CDR1 is MDHEN, CDR2 SYDVKM. V lost 8 bases, J lost 5 bases, and 10 bases lay in between. CDR3 bases: TGTGCCAGCCGACTGGCGCATCAGCCCCAGCATTTT. Its translation: CASRLAHQPQHF.

In its sample, this clonotype was seen a few times. V is TRBV3-1 and J is TRBJ2-7; perhaps D is TRBD1 or TRBD2 (5 bases each). The CDR3 is 15 residues long. Germline lookup yields CDR1 LGHDT and CDR2 YNNKEL (reference sequence). Trimming removed 1 base from V and 12 bases from J, with 22 bases in between. The CDR3, as DNA: TGTGCCAGCAGCCAAGGACAGCTTAGCGTGGCTGGAACGTACTTC. Amino acid sequence: CASSQGQLSVAGTYF.

The rearrangement links TRBV28 to TRBJ2-3; tentatively, D is TRBD1 or TRBD2 (5 bases each). Germline V gene sequence: CDR1 MDHEN, CDR2 SYDVKM. CDR3 length: 14 residues. With 6 bases removed from V and 2 bases from J, the gap between germline ends came to 12 bases. The CDR3 region has the DNA TGTGCCAGCAGGTTCCCGGGGCCCACAGATACGCAGTATTTT. Amino acids: CASRFPGPTDTQYF. Looking up the rest from reference TRBV28 and TRBJ2-3 gives the full variable domain: DVKVTQSSRYLVKRTGEKVFLECVQDMDHENMFWYRQDPGLGLRLIYFSYDVKMKEKGDIPEGYSVSREKKERFSLILESASTNQTSMYLCASRFPGPTDTQYFGPGTRLTVL.

This clonotype has ten or more counts. The V and J genes are TRBV7-8 and TRBJ2-3; a possible D gene is TRBD2 (6 bases). The germline V gene has CDR1 SGHVS and CDR2 FQNEAQ. The V gene lost 1 base and the J gene lost 1 base, with 12 bases spanning the gap. The CDR3 has 16 residues. The CDR3 bases are TGTGCCAGCAGCTTAGTCGCGGGAATCGGCACAGATACGCAGTATTTT. Translated: CASSLVAGIGTDTQYF.

This clonotype was recorded once. The chain combines TRBV7-3 with TRBJ2-1; 8 bases agree with TRBD1. The CDR3 spans 15 residues. CDR1 is SGHTA and CDR2 is FQGTGA in the germline V gene. With 2 bases clipped from V and 2 bases from J, the junction kept 2 bases outside the gene matches. The CDR3 is CASSLSGGAYNEQFF. The CDR3 nucleotides are TGTGCCAGCAGCTTATCAGGGGGCGCCTACAATGAGCAGTTCTTC.

This clonotype appeared a single time. The chain carries TRBV7-9 and TRBJ2-7, with 7 bases identical to TRBD1. V was pared by 4 bases and J by 2 bases, with 5 bases of the junction left unmatched. The germline gives CDR1 SEHNR, CDR2 FQNEAQ (reference sequence). The CDR3 spans 14 residues. CDR3 loop: CASSWRTGAYEQYF. The CDR3, as DNA: TGTGCCAGCAGCTGGAGGACAGGAGCCTACGAGCAGTACTTC.

This clonotype came up a few times. V and J are TRBV3-1 and TRBJ2-3, with unresolved D. Germline V CDR1 and CDR2: LGHDT, YNNKEL (reference sequence). Trimming shortened V by 1 base and J by 0 bases, and 8 bases separated the two germline ends. This CDR3 region has 15 residues. Here the CDR3 DNA reads TGTGCCAGCAGCCAAGGCGGCCCTAGCACAGATACGCAGTATTTT. Amino acids: CASSQGGPSTDTQYF.

The chain uses TRBV25-1 and TRBJ2-1, with unresolved D. Looked up from germline, CDR1 is MGHDK and CDR2 is SYGVNS. This CDR3 region has 12 residues. V was cut by 2 bases and J by 9 bases, with 8 bases left in between. CDR3 region: CASSEGWGEQFF. As DNA, the CDR3 is TGTGCCAGCAGTGAAGGGTGGGGTGAGCAGTTCTTC.

This clonotype was recorded a few times. V and J are TRBV7-3 and TRBJ1-5; perhaps TRBD1 as D (6 bases). V was pared by 8 bases and J by 2 bases, with 16 bases between. Germline-derived CDR1 and CDR2 are SGHTA and FQGTGA. This CDR3 has 15 residues. CDR3 in amino acids: CASFEGEFCNQPQHF. The DNA of the CDR3 is TGTGCCAGCTTTGAGGGGGAATTTTGCAATCAGCCCCAGCATTTT.

In its sample, this clonotype was seen a few times. J is TRBJ2-1 and V is TRBV7-3, with 7 nucleotides matching TRBD2. Unmatched junction bases numbered 7, after V lost 5 bases and J lost 3 bases. In germline, CDR1 is SGHTA, CDR2 FQGTGA. There are 15 residues in the CDR3. The CDR3: CASSQGGEGYNEQFF. The CDR3 DNA sequence: TGTGCCAGCAGCCAAGGAGGGGAGGGCTACAATGAGCAGTTCTTC. Filled out from reference TRBV7-3 and TRBJ2-1, the complete variable domain reads GAGVSQTPSNKVTEKGKYVELRCDPISGHTALYWYRQSLGQGPEFLIYFQGTGAADDSGLPNDRFFAVRPEGSVSTLKIQRTERGDSAVYLCASSQGGEGYNEQFFGPGTRLTVL.

This clonotype was counted at least ten times. CDR3 sequence (DNA): TGTGCCAGCAGTTCCGGGACAGGGTTAGAGACCCAGTACTTC. It translates to CASSSGTGLETQYF. The rearrangement links TRBV28 to TRBJ2-5; 9 bases fit TRBD1. CDR3 length equals 14 residues. The J segment lost 4 bases and the V segment lost 4 bases, leaving 4 bases of the junction unmatched. The germline V gene encodes CDR1 MDHEN and CDR2 SYDVKM.

This clonotype has only a few counts. V gene TRBV19 combines with J gene TRBJ1-5; tentatively, D is TRBD1 (6 bases). V lost 3 bases and J lost 1, with 13 bases in between. Looked up from germline, CDR1 is LNHDA and CDR2 is SQIVND (reference sequence). CDR3 length: 16 amino acids. CDR3 sequence: CASSIGTGLSNQPQHF. DNA of the CDR3: TGTGCCAGTAGTATCGGCACAGGGTTAAGCAATCAGCCCCAGCATTTT.

This clonotype has only a few counts. The chain combines TRBV27 with TRBJ2-5; no definite D call. The germline V and J ends were trimmed by 6 bases and 5 bases, with 16 bases remaining between them. The V gene's germline CDR1 is MNHEY and CDR2 SMNVEV (reference sequence). This CDR3 is 14 amino acids long. The CDR3, as DNA: TGTGCCAGCAGCCCGGACGGAGTGGGGGAGACCCAGTACTTC. It encodes CASSPDGVGETQYF.

The CDR3 region is CASSKDLALAYEQYF. DNA of the CDR3: TGTGCCAGCAGCAAAGATCTAGCTCTAGCCTACGAGCAGTACTTC. V gene TRBV7-9 combines with J gene TRBJ2-7; possibly TRBD2 for D (5 bases). This CDR3 is built from 15 residues. The V and J ends lost 5 bases and 2 bases respectively, with 16 bases between them. Germline assignment: CDR1 SEHNR and CDR2 FQNEAQ (reference sequence).

This clonotype was seen more than once but under ten times. CDR3 in amino acids: CASRATDTQYF. In nucleotides, the CDR3 is TGTGCCAGCAGGGCAACAGATACGCAGTATTTT. V gene TRBV12-3 or TRBV12-4 combines with J gene TRBJ2-3; the D is unclear. This CDR3 has 11 residues. The ends were cut back, 6 bases at V and 3 bases at J, with 4 bases in the middle.

J is TRBJ2-7 and V is TRBV29-1; D is perhaps TRBD2 (6 bases). CDR1 and CDR2 from the germline V gene are SQVTM and ANQGSEA. The V and J ends lost 7 bases and 1 base respectively, with 11 bases between them. This CDR3 spans 12 amino acids. The CDR3 DNA reads TGCAGCGCAGCCCGGGAGTCCTACGAGCAGTACTTC. Amino acid sequence: CSAARESYEQYF.

The V call is TRBV14, the J call TRBJ2-7, with 7 bases aligning to TRBD2. V shed 4 bases, J shed 0 bases, and the junction held 9 bases outside the gene matches. The CDR3 contains 16 residues. Germline CDR1 is SGHDN and CDR2 is FVKESK. The DNA of the CDR3 is TGTGCCAGCAGCCCCCTCAGCGGGGACTACTCCTACGAGCAGTACTTC. Residues: CASSPLSGDYSYEQYF.